The present TCR beta chain was sequenced within a study of T cells in women clearing cervical HPV infection. V lost 4 bases and J lost 0; bases outside the gene matches: 4. CDR1 and CDR2 from the germline V gene are SGHTA and FQGNSA. This CDR3 spans 15 amino acids. To note about this clone: Antigen: not known. The read ends 3 residues early relative to the CDR3; the germline J gene fills the gap.

Each participant carried one incident cervical HPV16 infection only. Using immunoSEQ multiplex PCR, the repertoire was profiled, and TCRdb retains in-frame clones only, with some absent. Listed are roughly 32,000 clones; 3.5% falls within the top ten. Study results and caveats: TRBV6-7 abundance was lower in cases than controls (roughly 0.11% versus 0.16%).

The source of this sequence is a woman aged 18-69 years with a cervical HPV16 infection that either progressed to CIN3+ or cleared (not recorded which). The chain joins TRBV7-2 to TRBJ2-3; TRBD1 matches at 7 bases. The sequenced sample was blood buffy coat. CDR3 in amino acids: CASSSTGLSTDTQYF. The CDR3 DNA, read in part, is TGTGCCAGCAGCTCGACAGGGCTTAGCACAGATACG. Full variable domain (outside the CDR3, taken from reference TRBV7-2 and TRBJ2-3): GAGVSQSPSNKVTEKGKDVELRCDPISGHTALYWYRQSLGQGLEFLIYFQGNSAPDKSGLPSDRFSAERTGGSVSTLTIQRTQQEDSAVYLCASSSTGLSTDTQYFGPGTRLTVL.